This entry lists 19 T cell receptor beta chains sequenced from one sample in a study of T cell changes during pregnancy in multiple sclerosis. Clones were read by immunoSEQ multiplex PCR, and TCRdb kept only the in-frame ones, dropping some. The sample consists of around 97,000 clones, almost 95% of them appearing once. Sequencing was performed on peripheral blood, taken after pregnancy. Receptor source: a female donor with multiple sclerosis, enrolled in a pregnancy study.

The genes are TRBV7-2 and TRBJ2-7; 9 bases fit TRBD1. After removal of 1 base from V and 6 bases from J, the junction contained 4 bases not matched to a gene. CDR3 size: 14 residues. Germline V lookup: CDR1 SGHTA, CDR2 FQGNSA. The CDR3 reads CASSLVTGGREQYF. The CDR3 nucleotides are TGTGCCAGCAGCTTAGTGACAGGGGGTCGCGAGCAGTACTTC. Based on the CDR3 plus reference TRBV7-2 and TRBJ2-7, the full variable domain is GAGVSQSPSNKVTEKGKDVELRCDPISGHTALYWYRQSLGQGLEFLIYFQGNSAPDKSGLPSDRFSAERTGGSVSTLTIQRTQQEDSAVYLCASSLVTGGREQYFGPGTRLTVT.

The rearrangement joins TRBV12-2 to TRBJ1-3. TRBV12-2 is a pseudogene segment. The CDR3 has 16 amino acids. CDR3 residues: CASRLGRGARGNTIYF. The CDR3 region has the DNA TGTGCAAGTCGCTTAGGGCGGGGGGCGAGGGGAAACACCATATATTTT.

This clone was counted only a few times. The chain combines TRBV5-1 with TRBJ1-1; possibly TRBD1 for D (6 bases). Trimming took off 0 bases at V and 11 bases at J, with 11 bases between the two ends. Germline V CDR1 and CDR2: SGHRS, YFSETQ. The CDR3 runs to 12 residues. The CDR3 spells CASSLEGHKAFF. CDR3 coding DNA: TGCGCCAGCAGCTTGGAGGGACACAAGGCTTTCTTT.

The rearrangement joins TRBV18 to TRBJ1-4; D uncertain. Germline values: CDR1 KGHSH, CDR2 LQKENI. V was pared by 5 bases and J by 8 bases, with 12 bases between. The CDR3 has 13 amino acids. This CDR3 is CASSTLSREKLFF. CDR3 DNA sequence: TGTGCCAGCTCAACACTTTCCCGGGAAAAACTGTTTTTT.

The gene calls are TRBV19 and TRBJ1-1, with D maybe TRBD1 (6 bases). Per germline, CDR1 LNHDA and CDR2 SQIVND (reference sequence). The V end lost 0 bases, the J end lost 4 bases, and 21 bases lay between the germline ends. The CDR3 length is 18 residues. The CDR3 spells CASSIDRSGQRRGTEAFF. As DNA, the CDR3 is TGTGCCAGTAGTATAGACAGGTCTGGACAGCGCCGGGGCACTGAAGCTTTCTTT.

The chain couples TRBV5-1 to TRBJ2-5, with a possible D match to TRBD1 (6 bases). The germline V gene encodes CDR1 SGHRS and CDR2 YFSETQ. The CDR3 extends over 15 amino acids. Trimming took off 1 base at V and 0 bases at J, with 10 bases between the two ends. The CDR3 protein is CASSLPGQNQETQYF. DNA of the CDR3: TGCGCCAGCAGCTTGCCCGGACAGAACCAAGAGACCCAGTACTTC.

The chain links TRBV27 to TRBJ1-2; tentative D call: TRBD1 (6 bases). The CDR3 is made up of 15 amino acids. Germline-derived CDR1 and CDR2 are MNHEY and SMNVEV (reference sequence). V lost 0 bases and J 4 bases, leaving 12 bases between the germline ends. The CDR3 spells CASSLSYRTAYGYTF. The CDR3 DNA reads TGTGCCAGCAGTTTATCGTACAGGACAGCCTATGGCTACACCTTC.

The V and J genes are TRBV19 and TRBJ2-1; TRBD2 might be the D (6 bases). Between the trimmed V and J ends, which lost 9 bases and 9 bases, there was a span of 18 bases. The CDR3 sequence is 13 residues long. Germline lookup yields CDR1 LNHDA and CDR2 SQIVND (reference sequence). The CDR3 sequence: CASRGTFRSEQFF. CDR3 in DNA: TGTGCCAGCCGTGGGACTTTCCGGAGTGAGCAGTTCTTC.

The chain couples TRBV15 to TRBJ2-1; the match to TRBD2 covers 7 bases. V was pared by 2 bases and J by 0 bases, with 4 bases of the junction left unmatched. The CDR3 runs 16 residues. The germline V gene encodes CDR1 LNHNV and CDR2 YYDKDF (reference sequence). The CDR3 spells CATSRTQRGSYNEQFF. CDR3 DNA sequence: TGTGCCACCAGCAGAACGCAGCGGGGCTCCTACAATGAGCAGTTCTTC.

This clone has only one observation. The genes are TRBV5-6 and TRBJ2-1; D remains ambiguous. The CDR3 is 14 amino acids. Trimming left V 1 base short and J 4 bases short, with 9 bases between. Germline V gives CDR1 SGHDT, CDR2 YYEEEE. The CDR3 DNA sequence: TGTGCCAGCAGCTTGAGACTTTCTTACAATGAGCAGTTCTTC. As protein: CASSLRLSYNEQFF.

J is TRBJ2-5 and V is TRBV14; D gene unclear. Germline V lookup: CDR1 SGHDN, CDR2 FVKESK. V lost 1 base and J lost 0, with 6 bases in between. This CDR3 contains 14 residues. CDR3 sequence: CASSQVDYQETQYF. For the CDR3, the DNA is TGTGCCAGCAGCCAAGTCGACTACCAAGAGACCCAGTACTTC.

This sequence joins TRBV7-2 and TRBJ1-1; D gene uncertain. This CDR3 region has 13 residues. Germline assignment: CDR1 SGHTA and CDR2 FQGNSA. Trimming took 3 bases from V and 1 from J, leaving 6 bases between them. The CDR3 DNA is TGTGCCAGCAGCTTCCACGGGAACACTGAAGCTTTCTTT. Translated: CASSFHGNTEAFF.

This rearrangement joins TRBV6-5 to TRBJ2-3; 7 nucleotides match TRBD2. Germline V gene lookup returns CDR1 MNHEY and CDR2 SVGAGI. Unmatched junction bases numbered 8, after V lost 6 bases and J lost 5 bases. This CDR3 is built from 14 residues. CDR3 sequence (DNA): TGTGCCAGCAGGAGAGCGGGACCCCTAGATACGCAGTATTTT. It specifies CASRRAGPLDTQYF.

This chain connects TRBV11-2 to TRBJ2-1; TRBD2 is a possible D gene (7 bases). Per germline, CDR1 SGHAT and CDR2 FQNNGV. Trimming took 2 bases from V and 4 from J, leaving 24 bases between them. The CDR3 extends over 19 amino acids. DNA for the CDR3: TGTGCCAGCAGCTTATTCCCCACTAGGGGGGAGGGGGATTACAATGAGCAGTTCTTC. This sequence encodes CASSLFPTRGEGDYNEQFF.

The CDR3 spells CASSLRGRGSGANVLTF. The CDR3 bases are TGTGCCAGCAGTTTACGTGGGAGGGGCTCTGGGGCCAACGTCCTGACTTTC. The chain couples TRBV28 to TRBJ2-6; 7 bases are shared with TRBD2. Germline CDR1 and CDR2: MDHEN and SYDVKM. The CDR3 totals 17 residues. V lost 2 bases, J lost 0 bases, and 4 bases stayed unmatched.

The chain employs TRBV5-1 and TRBJ1-4; 7 bases agree with TRBD1. The ends lost 3 bases at V and 8 bases at J; junction bases unmatched: 7. Looked up from germline, CDR1 is SGHRS and CDR2 is YFSETQ. This CDR3 has 14 amino acids. The CDR3 nucleotides read TGCGCCAGCAGCTCCAGGGGGTGGGAGGAAAAACTGTTTTTT. Translating gives CASSSRGWEEKLFF.

In regard to this clone: Additional DNA sequences in this sample encode the identical CDR3. The gene calls are TRBV19 and TRBJ1-5, with 8 positions matching TRBD1. The germline V gene encodes CDR1 LNHDA and CDR2 SQIVND (reference sequence). Losses at the gene ends were 5 bases for V and 2 bases for J; bases not matched to a gene: 2. The CDR3 is 14 residues long. This CDR3 reads CASSLTGGNQPQHF. The CDR3 DNA reads as TGTGCCAGTAGTTTGACAGGGGGCAATCAGCCCCAGCATTTT. The full variable domain, rest sourced from reference TRBV19 and TRBJ1-5, is DGGITQSPKYLFRKEGQNVTLSCEQNLNHDAMYWYRQDPGQGLRLIYYSQIVNDFQKGDIAEGYSVSREKKESFPLTVTSAQKNPTAFYLCASSLTGGNQPQHFGDGTRLSIL.

The CDR3 is CASSESVAAVAETQYF. CDR3 nucleotide sequence: TGTGCCAGCAGTGAATCGGTAGCGGCGGTGGCAGAGACCCAGTACTTC. This rearrangement joins TRBV6-1 to TRBJ2-5; perhaps TRBD2 as D (6 bases). The germline CDR1 and CDR2 sequences are MNHNS and SASEGT. Trimming left V 2 bases short and J 4 bases short, with 17 bases between. The CDR3 spans 16 residues.

This chain uses TRBV29-1 with TRBJ1-1; D gene uncertain. Between the trimmed V and J ends, which lost 1 base and 5 bases, there was a span of 8 bases. CDR1 is SQVTM, CDR2 ANQGSEA, per germline. The CDR3 length is 12 residues. The CDR3 region has the DNA TGCAGCGTTGAAGTCACGGGAACTGAAGCTTTCTTT. It translates to CSVEVTGTEAFF.